A single TCR beta chain is shown here with its context. Its antigen is currently unknown. This record belongs to a study of T-cell memory formation after mild COVID-19. Study-wide context: Largely donor-specific sequence clusters came from a couple of donors. Study results and caveats: Day 15 to 85 contractors were CD4/CD8 balanced; later expanders leaned CD4+.

TCRdb recomputed calls from the 5' RACE reads with MiXCR, one row per CDR3 protein. The repertoire consists of 450,000 or so distinct CDR3 sequences, with more than 20% occurring once and the leading ten covering roughly an eighth. Germline values: CDR1 SGHRS, CDR2 YFSETQ. The CDR3 spans 15 residues. V lost 4 bases and J lost 1; bases outside the gene matches: 4. The rearrangement uses TRBV5-1 and TRBJ2-3; 9 bases match TRBD2. The clonotype originates from an adult woman who had mild COVID-19 (a few samples of this study predate the infection). Cell type and time point are not known. Material: PBMCs or a T cell subset sorted from them (not recorded which). In DNA, the CDR3 is TGCGCCAGCAGCCGTAGACTAGCGGGCACAGATACGCAGTATTTT. Translated, it gives CASSRRLAGTDTQYF.